Following are 16 T cell receptor beta chains from one sample sequenced in a study of OX40 agonist ivuxolimab in advanced cancers. TCRdb's copy holds only in-frame clones and misses some; the assay was immunoSEQ multiplex PCR. The repertoire has over 55,000 clones, 88% of them found once; the top ten carry 11%. The source material was CD4+ or CD8+ T cells sorted from blood, sampled in a trial of the OX40 agonist ivuxolimab. The receptors derive from an adult with an advanced solid tumor such as melanoma, head and neck, liver or kidney cancer.

V is TRBV6-5 and J is TRBJ2-1; weak D call: TRBD1 (7 bases). Germline V gene data show CDR1 as MNHEY and CDR2 as SVGAGI. CDR3 length: 14 amino acids. Deletions cut 4 bases from V and 10 bases from J, with 17 bases between. CDR3 amino acids: CASSSADREEEQFF. The CDR3 region has the DNA TGTGCCAGCAGTTCCGCCGACAGGGAGGAGGAGCAGTTCTTC.

The chain is built from TRBV7-9 and TRBJ2-1; TRBD2 is a possible D gene (5 bases). This CDR3 has 15 residues. With 1 base removed from V and 6 bases from J, the gap between germline ends came to 13 bases. Germline loops: CDR1 SEHNR, CDR2 FQNEAQ (reference sequence). Written as DNA, the CDR3 is TGTGCCAGCAGCTTAGTAACGGGAATAAGCAATGAGCAGTTCTTC. Amino acids: CASSLVTGISNEQFF. The full variable domain, with the rest looked up from reference TRBV7-9 and TRBJ2-1, is DTGVSQNPRHKITKRGQNVTFRCDPISEHNRLYWYRQTLGQGPEFLTYFQNEAQLEKSRLLSDRFSAERPKGSFSTLEIQRTEQGDSAMYLCASSLVTGISNEQFFGPGTRLTVL.

The genes are TRBV4-1 and TRBJ1-1; perhaps TRBD1 as D (5 bases). Germline V CDR1 and CDR2: MGHRA, YSYEKL. The CDR3 is 14 amino acids. Trimming shortened V by 5 bases and J by 5 bases, and 15 bases separated the two germline ends. The CDR3 DNA reads TGCGCCAGCAGCTACGGACACGAGGGAACTGAAGCTTTCTTT. The encoded protein is CASSYGHEGTEAFF.

The genes are TRBV28 and TRBJ1-2; 7 bases are a match to TRBD1. The CDR3 spans 14 residues. The germline V gene encodes CDR1 MDHEN and CDR2 SYDVKM. J was trimmed by 5 bases and V by 3 bases; bases with no gene match: 6. CDR3 sequence: CASSFGTELYGYTF. CDR3 DNA sequence: TGTGCCAGCAGTTTTGGGACAGAATTGTATGGCTACACCTTC.

V usage is TRBV9 and J usage is TRBJ1-1; no firm D call. Germline V gene sequence: CDR1 SGDLS, CDR2 YYNGEE. V was pared by 2 bases and J by 0 bases, with 5 bases between. This CDR3 has 13 amino acids. CDR3 in DNA: TGTGCCAGCAGCGTGTCCATGAACACTGAAGCTTTCTTT. Its protein is CASSVSMNTEAFF.

This clone was seen once. The chain links TRBV27 to TRBJ1-5, with D unresolved. Germline V lookup: CDR1 MNHEY, CDR2 SMNVEV (reference sequence). V was pared by 5 bases and J by 4 bases, with 15 bases between. The CDR3 is made up of 15 amino acids. The DNA for the CDR3 is TGTGCCAGCAGTCCGGTTATTAGGTCAAATCAGCCCCAGCATTTT. Amino acids: CASSPVIRSNQPQHF.

J is TRBJ2-4 and V is TRBV27; D is ambiguous. This CDR3 comprises 15 residues. Germline CDR1 is MNHEY and CDR2 is SMNVEV (reference sequence). With 7 bases removed from V and 1 base from J, the gap between germline ends came to 14 bases. The CDR3 loop reads CASKTHGAAKNIQYF. The CDR3 region has the DNA TGTGCCAGCAAAACCCACGGAGCCGCCAAAAACATTCAGTACTTC.

The chain uses TRBV27 and TRBJ2-1; D call uncertain. Germline V CDR1 and CDR2: MNHEY, SMNVEV (reference sequence). The V end lost 5 bases, the J end lost 5 bases, and 7 bases lay between the germline ends. The CDR3 has 12 amino acids. The CDR3 sequence: CASSGLNNEQFF. For the CDR3, the DNA is TGTGCCAGCAGTGGCCTTAACAATGAGCAGTTCTTC.

This sequence joins TRBV11-2 and TRBJ2-1, with no clear D. The CDR3 contains 13 residues. The V end was cut by 1 base, the J end by 7 bases, with 8 bases between. Germline V gene lookup returns CDR1 SGHAT and CDR2 FQNNGV. CDR3 protein: CASSLGHANEQFF. In DNA, the CDR3 is TGTGCCAGCAGCTTAGGCCACGCTAATGAGCAGTTCTTC.

The V and J genes are TRBV19 and TRBJ2-7, with 10 bases lining up with TRBD2. Germline values: CDR1 LNHDA, CDR2 SQIVND (reference sequence). Losses at the gene ends were 5 bases for V and 2 bases for J; bases not matched to a gene: 3. The CDR3 covers 14 residues. CDR3 DNA: TGTGCCAGTAGTGGGCTAGCGGGAGCCTACGAGCAGTACTTC. Its protein is CASSGLAGAYEQYF.

The chain employs TRBV7-8 and TRBJ2-5; maybe TRBD1 (6 bases). CDR3 length: 14 amino acids. V was shortened by 1 base and J by 1 base, with 7 bases between the two germline ends. Germline V gene lookup returns CDR1 SGHVS and CDR2 FQNEAQ. Here the CDR3 reads CASSLEGVQETQYF. The CDR3 DNA sequence: TGTGCCAGCAGCTTAGAGGGGGTCCAAGAGACCCAGTACTTC. Based on the CDR3 plus reference TRBV7-8 and TRBJ2-5, the full variable domain is GAGVSQSPRYKVAKRGQDVALRCDPISGHVSLFWYQQALGQGPEFLTYFQNEAQLDKSGLPSDRFFAERPEGSVSTLKIQRTQQEDSAVYLCASSLEGVQETQYFGPGTRLLVL.

This clone was counted a few times. The rearrangement uses TRBV10-1 and TRBJ1-5; 7 nucleotides match TRBD1. There are 17 residues in the CDR3. V lost 9 bases, J lost 4 bases, and 18 bases stayed unmatched. CDR1 is WNHNN, CDR2 SYGVQD, per germline (reference sequence). The CDR3 DNA follows: TGCGCCAGAAAAATAACCCCAGGGGGGGGGCATAATCAGCCCCAGCATTTT. Encoded protein: CARKITPGGGHNQPQHF.

The chain recombines TRBV4-1 with TRBJ1-1; D ambiguous. The CDR3 is made up of 14 amino acids. V lost 0 bases and J lost 5, with 10 bases in between. Germline CDR1 reads MGHRA; CDR2 reads YSYEKL. CDR3 nucleotide sequence: TGCGCCAGCAGCCAAGACCCCGCGGGGACTGAAGCTTTCTTT. Translation: CASSQDPAGTEAFF.

V is TRBV5-5 and J is TRBJ1-1; a possible D gene is TRBD1 (5 bases). CDR3 size: 14 residues. V was pared by 2 bases and J by 4 bases, with 12 bases between. The germline gives CDR1 SGHKS, CDR2 YYEKEE (reference sequence). The CDR3 reads CASSFEWGTTEAFF. The CDR3 DNA reads TGTGCCAGCAGCTTTGAGTGGGGGACCACTGAAGCTTTCTTT.

The V and J genes are TRBV28 and TRBJ2-4, with D unresolved. Germline V gene sequence: CDR1 MDHEN, CDR2 SYDVKM. Trimming took 1 base from V and 6 from J, leaving 10 bases between them. The CDR3 consists of 14 residues. CDR3 DNA sequence: TGTGCCAGCAGTTTATCCCCCGTGGTAAACATTCAGTACTTC. Amino acids: CASSLSPVVNIQYF. The full variable domain, rest sourced from reference TRBV28 and TRBJ2-4, is DVKVTQSSRYLVKRTGEKVFLECVQDMDHENMFWYRQDPGLGLRLIYFSYDVKMKEKGDIPEGYSVSREKKERFSLILESASTNQTSMYLCASSLSPVVNIQYFGAGTRLSVL.

This chain joins TRBV5-1 and TRBJ1-4; 9 bases are shared with TRBD1. The CDR3 is made up of 15 amino acids. Per the germline V gene, CDR1 is SGHRS and CDR2 is YFSETQ. J lost 2 bases, V lost 4 bases, and 3 bases had no gene match. CDR3 nucleotides: TGCGCCAGCAGCGTCGGACAGGGGACTAATGAAAAACTGTTTTTT. Amino acid sequence: CASSVGQGTNEKLFF.